One T cell receptor beta chain is described in this entry. This sample stems from a study of blood T cell repertoires in COVID-19. The table came from immunoSEQ multiplex PCR; TCRdb's copy has only in-frame clones and leaves some out. The sample lists approximately 200,000 clones, 70% to 90% occurring once. Per the germline V gene, CDR1 is SGHTA and CDR2 is FQGNSA. V was trimmed by 5 bases and J by 0 bases, leaving 12 bases between them. This CDR3 has 15 residues. The gene calls are TRBV7-2 and TRBJ2-3, with D perhaps TRBD1 (5 bases). This clonotype originated in a woman aged 50 to 65 with acute or convalescent COVID-19. What was sequenced was peripheral blood. In DNA, the CDR3 is TGTGCCAGCAGCCGGACATATACTAGCACAGATACGCAGTATTTT. Encoded protein: CASSRTYTSTDTQYF.